The 5 T cell receptor beta chains given below trace back to one sample, sequenced in a study of blood T cells in healthy people across ages. Sample-barcoded 5' priming and a J-beta primer mix drove a second PCR of about 7 to 11 cycles. TCRdb recomputed calls from the 5' RACE reads with MiXCR, one row per CDR3 protein. Of some 640,000 distinct CDR3 sequences in the sample, roughly 31% were seen once. The specimen was blood. The receptors derive from a woman older than 75 in good health.

The CDR3 spells CSARPGQGVYNEQYF. CDR3 bases: TGCAGTGCTAGACCGGGACAGGGGGTATACAATGAGCAGTACTTC. This chain uses TRBV20-1 with TRBJ2-5, with 11 bases lining up with TRBD1. The J segment lost 11 bases and the V segment lost 2 bases, leaving 13 bases of the junction unmatched. Germline V gene data show CDR1 as DFQATT and CDR2 as SNEGSKA (reference sequence). The CDR3 has 15 residues.

The table lists this clonotype with many counts. The chain uses TRBV4-2 and TRBJ2-3, with 7 bases aligning to TRBD2. The CDR3 sequence is 15 residues long. V lost 4 bases and J lost 4; bases outside the gene matches: 8. CDR1 is LGHNA, CDR2 YNFKEQ, per germline. CDR3 loop: CASSPTSLSPDTQYF. In DNA form, the CDR3 reads TGTGCCAGCAGCCCGACTAGCCTTTCGCCAGATACGCAGTATTTT.

This clonotype occurred many times. The rearrangement uses TRBV5-1 and TRBJ2-1; 10 bases fit TRBD2. In germline, CDR1 is SGHRS, CDR2 YFSETQ. CDR3 length: 14 amino acids. V trimming: 7 bases; J trimming: 9 bases; junction bases outside the gene matches: 10. The CDR3 DNA reads as TGCGCCAGCGGCCGTAGCGGGGGGTACGGTGAGCAGTTCTTC. It yields the protein CASGRSGGYGEQFF.

The V call is TRBV20-1, the J call TRBJ2-1; the D gene is possibly TRBD1 (7 bases). The DNA end favors TRBJ2-7, so the J call may be wrong. The germline V gene has CDR1 DFQATT and CDR2 SNEGSKA (reference sequence). The CDR3 extends over 17 amino acids. The CDR3 protein is CSARGPEGALSYNEQYF. The CDR3 DNA reads as TGCAGTGCTAGAGGTCCGGAGGGGGCCCTTTCCTACAATGAGCAGTACTTC.

Regarding this clonotype: With a much larger clone just one base away, this may be a read error. The chain joins TRBV14 to TRBJ2-7; possibly TRBD1 for D (5 bases). V was trimmed by 3 bases and J by 8 bases, leaving 11 bases between them. The germline V gene has CDR1 SGHDN and CDR2 FVKESK. The length of the CDR3 is 12 residues. The CDR3 sequence is CASSQAKGKQYF. The CDR3 region has the DNA TGTGCCAGCAGCCAGGCAAAGGGGAAGCAGTACTTC.